Below, 18 T cell receptor beta chains from the same sample are listed, as sequenced in a study of STAT5B mutations in CD4+ large granular lymphocyte leukemia. Some clones are missing from TCRdb's copy, which holds only in-frame ones; the method was immunoSEQ multiplex PCR. The sample lists fewer than 40,000 clones, around two thirds occurring once. Sequenced: CD4+ T cells from blood buffy coats. The source of these receptors is a human donor in good health.

The V gene is TRBV19, the J gene TRBJ1-5; tentative D call: TRBD1 (6 bases). V lost 3 bases and J lost 15, with 21 bases in between. The germline V gene encodes CDR1 LNHDA and CDR2 SQIVND (reference sequence). The CDR3 spans 14 residues. This CDR3 reads CASSIRKSAGERHF. The CDR3 nucleotides read TGTGCCAGTAGTATTCGTAAGTCGGCAGGGGAACGGCATTTT.

The V call is TRBV6-9, the J call TRBJ2-7; D is unclear. This CDR3 spans 14 amino acids. With 5 bases removed from V and 2 bases from J, the gap between germline ends came to 13 bases. Per germline, CDR1 MNHGY and CDR2 SVAAGI. The CDR3 region is CASSRGPATYEQYF. The CDR3 DNA is TGTGCCAGCAGTCGAGGTCCGGCAACCTACGAGCAGTACTTC.

This chain uses TRBV7-2 with TRBJ1-2; no definite D call. CDR1 SGHTA and CDR2 FQGNSA come from the germline V gene. The CDR3 has 13 residues. The germline V and J ends were trimmed by 6 bases and 7 bases, with 15 bases remaining between them. This CDR3 is CASRPEGLPGYTF. In DNA form, the CDR3 reads TGTGCCAGCAGGCCCGAGGGTCTTCCTGGCTACACCTTC. Based on the CDR3 plus reference TRBV7-2 and TRBJ1-2, the full variable domain is GAGVSQSPSNKVTEKGKDVELRCDPISGHTALYWYRQSLGQGLEFLIYFQGNSAPDKSGLPSDRFSAERTGGSVSTLTIQRTQQEDSAVYLCASRPEGLPGYTFGSGTRLTVV.

J is TRBJ1-1 and V is TRBV28; D gene ambiguous. Trimming pared 6 bases from V and 3 bases from J, leaving 5 bases between. This CDR3 is built from 11 residues. Germline CDR1 MDHEN, CDR2 SYDVKM. The CDR3 loop is CASRADTEAFF. DNA of the CDR3: TGTGCCAGCAGGGCGGACACTGAAGCTTTCTTT.

V and J are TRBV12-5 and TRBJ2-3, with D possibly matching TRBD2 (8 bases). Looked up from germline, CDR1 is LGHNT and CDR2 is FRNRAP. Between the trimmed V and J ends, which lost 7 bases and 3 bases, there was a span of 20 bases. This CDR3 spans 16 amino acids. The CDR3 DNA reads as TGTGCTAGTGCCCAGGGGGGCGGGGGGTCGACAGATACGCAGTATTTT. Amino acids: CASAQGGGGSTDTQYF.

The rearrangement uses TRBV6-6 and TRBJ1-4; the match to TRBD1 covers 7 bases. There are 14 residues in the CDR3. Germline assignment: CDR1 MNHNY and CDR2 SVGAGI (reference sequence). Trimming at V came to 4 bases and at J to 3 bases, leaving 2 bases not matched to a gene. In nucleotides, the CDR3 is TGTGCCAGCAGTTTGAGGGGGCCTAATGAAAAACTGTTTTTT. Translated, it gives CASSLRGPNEKLFF.

The chain uses TRBV7-3 and TRBJ1-1; 7 positions agree with TRBD1. Trimming took 5 bases from V and 8 from J; bases not matched to a gene: 5. Germline V gene sequence: CDR1 SGHTA, CDR2 FQGTGA. The CDR3 spans 12 residues. Written as DNA, the CDR3 is TGTGCCAGCAGCACAAGACAGGGAGAAGCTTTCTTT. Translation gives CASSTRQGEAFF.

This chain uses TRBV7-2 with TRBJ2-7; TRBD1 agrees at 7 bases. The CDR3 has 17 amino acids. CDR1 is SGHTA and CDR2 is FQGNSA in the germline V gene. J was trimmed by 3 bases and V by 3 bases; bases with no gene match: 14. The CDR3 is CASSFSAGGLTGYEQYF. CDR3 in DNA: TGTGCCAGCAGCTTCTCCGCAGGGGGATTGACAGGCTACGAGCAGTACTTC. Full variable domain (remainder filled in from reference TRBV7-2 and TRBJ2-7): GAGVSQSPSNKVTEKGKDVELRCDPISGHTALYWYRQSLGQGLEFLIYFQGNSAPDKSGLPSDRFSAERTGGSVSTLTIQRTQQEDSAVYLCASSFSAGGLTGYEQYFGPGTRLTVT.

The chain employs TRBV25-1 and TRBJ1-6, with 9 nucleotides matching TRBD1. V lost 8 bases to trimming and J lost 6 bases; unmatched junction nucleotides: 5. Germline-derived CDR1 and CDR2 are MGHDK and SYGVNS. CDR3 length equals 14 residues. The CDR3 DNA reads as TGTGCCAGCCACGGACAGGGGACTAATTCACCCCTCCACTTT. Amino acid sequence: CASHGQGTNSPLHF.

The chain employs TRBV2 and TRBJ1-2, with unresolved D. The V gene lost 7 bases and the J gene lost 4 bases, with 16 bases spanning the gap. Germline V CDR1 and CDR2: SNHLY, FYNNEI. The CDR3 is 14 residues long. In DNA, the CDR3 is TGTGCCAGCACCGAAAGATGGTTAAGCTATGGCTACACCTTC. Its protein is CASTERWLSYGYTF.

This rearrangement joins TRBV5-6 to TRBJ2-1; D is unresolved. Trimming took 0 bases from V and 9 from J, leaving 7 bases between them. The CDR3 is made up of 12 amino acids. Germline lookup yields CDR1 SGHDT and CDR2 YYEEEE. CDR3 residues: CASSLVSTEQFF. CDR3 bases: TGTGCCAGCAGCTTGGTATCTACTGAGCAGTTCTTC.

The chain combines TRBV5-6 with TRBJ2-3; a weak D match, TRBD2 (6 bases). This CDR3 has 14 amino acids. V lost 0 bases, J lost 2 bases, and 7 bases lay in between. Germline CDR1 is SGHDT and CDR2 is YYEEEE. The CDR3 region is CASSLASATDTQYF. The CDR3 nucleotides read TGTGCCAGCAGCTTGGCTAGCGCCACAGATACGCAGTATTTT.

J is TRBJ1-4 and V is TRBV5-1; D uncertain. Trimming left V 1 base short and J 1 base short, with 8 bases between. Germline CDR1 and CDR2: SGHRS and YFSETQ. The CDR3 contains 15 residues. CDR3 region: CASSLLLGTNEKLFF. The CDR3 DNA follows: TGCGCCAGCAGCTTGTTGTTGGGAACTAATGAAAAACTGTTTTTT.

This sequence joins TRBV5-6 and TRBJ1-1; 10 bases are a match to TRBD1. With 4 bases clipped from V and 2 bases from J, the junction kept 8 bases outside the gene matches. There are 16 residues in the CDR3. In germline, CDR1 is SGHDT, CDR2 YYEEEE. In DNA, the CDR3 is TGTGCCAGCAGCGGCCGGGACAGGGGACTAAACACTGAAGCTTTCTTT. Its protein product is CASSGRDRGLNTEAFF. The whole variable domain, filled in from reference TRBV5-6 and TRBJ1-1, reads DAGVTQSPTHLIKTRGQQVTLRCSPKSGHDTVSWYQQALGQGPQFIFQYYEEEERQRGNFPDRFSGHQFPNYSSELNVNALLLGDSALYLCASSGRDRGLNTEAFFGQGTRLTVV.

This chain links TRBV11-3 with TRBJ2-1; 8 bases align to TRBD2. In germline, CDR1 is SGHNT, CDR2 YENEEA. The CDR3 has 15 residues. V lost 1 base, J lost 4 bases, and 3 bases stayed unmatched. The DNA of the CDR3 is TGTGCCAGCAGCTTAGGCGGGGGGAATTACAATGAGCAGTTCTTC. Protein sequence: CASSLGGGNYNEQFF.

The CDR3 loop is CASSENVGVTDTQYF. The DNA of the CDR3 is TGTGCCAGCAGTGAAAACGTCGGGGTCACAGATACGCAGTATTTT. The chain uses TRBV2 and TRBJ2-3; D is possibly TRBD2 (5 bases). There are 15 residues in the CDR3. The V gene's germline CDR1 is SNHLY and CDR2 FYNNEI. Trimming removed 2 bases at V and 2 bases at J, with 11 bases between.

The genes are TRBV15 and TRBJ1-1, with D perhaps matching TRBD1 (6 bases). Germline-derived CDR1 and CDR2 are LNHNV and YYDKDF (reference sequence). The CDR3 is 15 residues long. Trimming removed 4 bases from V and 6 bases from J, with 18 bases in between. As DNA, the CDR3 is TGTGCCACCAGCAAAGGGGGGGGGTCTGCGGCTGAAGCTTTCTTT. Encoded protein: CATSKGGGSAAEAFF.

J is TRBJ2-3 and V is TRBV4-2; D is ambiguous. Trimming removed 0 bases from V and 2 bases from J, with 9 bases in between. From germline, CDR1 is LGHNA and CDR2 YNFKEQ. The CDR3 has 15 amino acids. CDR3 nucleotide sequence: TGTGCCAGCAGCCAAGAACGTGCTTTCACAGATACGCAGTATTTT. This encodes CASSQERAFTDTQYF.